This T cell receptor beta chain appears in the sequencing data of a study of tissue T cells after allogeneic stem cell transplantation. Study in general: Pathologist review favored tissue samples showing histologically apparent lymphocytes. Study conclusions and caveats: In patients and mice, blood and spleen missed much of tissue repertoire. Anatomically similar tissues had similar TCR repertoires within each patient.

Concerning this clone: As yet, its antigen is unknown.

Retrospectively chosen non-transplant comparators had other cancers and at least five gastrointestinal samples, without known gastrointestinal disease. Repertoires were generated with immunoSEQ multiplex PCR, while TCRdb's copy carries only in-frame clones and drops some. The table records about 9,600 clones, 50% to 70% of them present only once. The CDR3 covers 15 residues. Trimming shortened V by 2 bases and J by 2 bases, and 10 bases separated the two germline ends. Germline assignment: CDR1 MDHEN and CDR2 SYDVKM. The specimen was tissue from the ileum, collected at autopsy. The source is a woman aged 18-55 years with breast cancer. The chain is built from TRBV28 and TRBJ1-5; no definite D call. The CDR3 nucleotides are TGTGCCAGCAGTTTACAATCCGACGGCAATCAGCCCCAGCATTTT. Amino acids: CASSLQSDGNQPQHF.